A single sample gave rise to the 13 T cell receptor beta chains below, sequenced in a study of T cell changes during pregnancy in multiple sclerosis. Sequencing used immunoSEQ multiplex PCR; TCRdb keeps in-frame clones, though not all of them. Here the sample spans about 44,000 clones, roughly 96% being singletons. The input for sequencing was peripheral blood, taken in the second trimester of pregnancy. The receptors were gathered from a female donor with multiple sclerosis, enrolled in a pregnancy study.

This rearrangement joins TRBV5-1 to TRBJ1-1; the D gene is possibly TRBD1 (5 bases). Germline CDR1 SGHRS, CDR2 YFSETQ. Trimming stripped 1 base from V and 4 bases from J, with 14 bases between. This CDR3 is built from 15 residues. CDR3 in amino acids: CASSLKGWGGTEAFF. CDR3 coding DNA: TGCGCCAGCAGCTTGAAGGGGTGGGGCGGCACTGAAGCTTTCTTT.

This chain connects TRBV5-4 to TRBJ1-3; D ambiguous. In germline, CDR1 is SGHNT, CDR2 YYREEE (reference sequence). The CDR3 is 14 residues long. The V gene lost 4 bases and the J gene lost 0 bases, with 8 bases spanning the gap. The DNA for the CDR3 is TGTGCCAGCAGCACGGGAACCTCTGGAAACACCATATATTTT. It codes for CASSTGTSGNTIYF.

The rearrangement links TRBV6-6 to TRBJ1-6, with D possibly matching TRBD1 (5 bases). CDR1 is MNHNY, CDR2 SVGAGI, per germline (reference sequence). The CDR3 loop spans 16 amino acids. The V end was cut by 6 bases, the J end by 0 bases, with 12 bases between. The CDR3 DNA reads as TGTGCCAGCAGCAGGGCCACCAGCTCCTATAATTCACCCCTCCACTTT. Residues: CASSRATSSYNSPLHF.

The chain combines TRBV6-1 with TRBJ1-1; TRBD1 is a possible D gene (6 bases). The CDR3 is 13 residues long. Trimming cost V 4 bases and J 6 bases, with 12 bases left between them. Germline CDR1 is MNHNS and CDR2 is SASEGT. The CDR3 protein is CASSGGGGAEAFF. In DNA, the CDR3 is TGTGCCAGCAGTGGGGGGGGCGGGGCTGAAGCTTTCTTT.

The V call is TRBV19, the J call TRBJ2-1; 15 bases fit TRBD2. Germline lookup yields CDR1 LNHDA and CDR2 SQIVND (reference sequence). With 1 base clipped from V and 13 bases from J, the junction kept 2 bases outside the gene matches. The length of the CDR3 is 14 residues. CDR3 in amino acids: CASSIGTSGRAQFF. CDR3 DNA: TGTGCCAGTAGTATAGGGACTAGCGGGAGGGCCCAGTTCTTC.

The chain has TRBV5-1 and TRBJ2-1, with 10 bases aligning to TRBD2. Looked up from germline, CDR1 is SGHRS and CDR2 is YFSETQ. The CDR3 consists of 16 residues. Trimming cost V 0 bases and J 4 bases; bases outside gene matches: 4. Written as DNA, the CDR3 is TGCGCCAGCAGCTTGGCCATACTAGCGGGATACAATGAGCAGTTCTTC. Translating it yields CASSLAILAGYNEQFF.

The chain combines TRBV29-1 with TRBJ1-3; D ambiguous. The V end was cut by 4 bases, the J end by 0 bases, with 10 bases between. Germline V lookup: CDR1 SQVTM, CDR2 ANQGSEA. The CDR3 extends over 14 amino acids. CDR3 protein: CSVAQTSSGNTIYF. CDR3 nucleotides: TGCAGCGTTGCACAGACGAGCTCTGGAAACACCATATATTTT. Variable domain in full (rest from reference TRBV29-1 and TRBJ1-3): SAVISQKPSRDICQRGTSLTIQCQVDSQVTMMFWYRQQPGQSLTLIATANQGSEATYESGFVIDKFPISRPNLTFSTLTVSNMSPEDSSIYLCSVAQTSSGNTIYFGEGSWLTVV.

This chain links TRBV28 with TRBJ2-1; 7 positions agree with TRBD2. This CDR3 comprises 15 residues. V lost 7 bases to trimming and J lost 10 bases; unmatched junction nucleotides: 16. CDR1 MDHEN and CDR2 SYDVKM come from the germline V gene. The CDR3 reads CASISWGRARLEQFF. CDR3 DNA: TGTGCCAGCATCTCTTGGGGGAGGGCCCGCCTCGAGCAGTTCTTC.

The CDR3 coding sequence is TGCGCCAGCGTCCTCCTCCCGGGACAGCAAGAGACCCAGTACTTC. This gives the protein CASVLLPGQQETQYF. The chain uses TRBV5-1 and TRBJ2-5; 7 bases match TRBD1. The CDR3 spans 15 residues. Germline V gene sequence: CDR1 SGHRS, CDR2 YFSETQ. V shed 7 bases, J shed 2 bases, and the junction held 11 bases outside the gene matches. The whole variable domain, remainder taken from reference TRBV5-1 and TRBJ2-5, is KAGVTQTPRYLIKTRGQQVTLSCSPISGHRSVSWYQQTPGQGLQFLFEYFSETQRNKGNFPGRFSGRQFSNSRSEMNVSTLELGDSALYLCASVLLPGQQETQYFGPGTRLLVL.

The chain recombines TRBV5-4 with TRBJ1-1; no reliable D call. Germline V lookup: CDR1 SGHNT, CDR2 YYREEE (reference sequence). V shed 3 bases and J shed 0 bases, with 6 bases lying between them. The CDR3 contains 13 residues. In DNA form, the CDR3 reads TGTGCCAGCAGCTCGACACTGAACACTGAAGCTTTCTTT. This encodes CASSSTLNTEAFF.

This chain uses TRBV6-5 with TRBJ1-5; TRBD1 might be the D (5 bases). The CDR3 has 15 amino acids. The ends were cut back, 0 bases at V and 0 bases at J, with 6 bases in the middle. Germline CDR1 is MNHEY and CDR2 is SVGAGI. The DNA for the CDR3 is TGTGCCAGCAGTTACTCGGGGCCTAGCAATCAGCCCCAGCATTTT. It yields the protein CASSYSGPSNQPQHF.

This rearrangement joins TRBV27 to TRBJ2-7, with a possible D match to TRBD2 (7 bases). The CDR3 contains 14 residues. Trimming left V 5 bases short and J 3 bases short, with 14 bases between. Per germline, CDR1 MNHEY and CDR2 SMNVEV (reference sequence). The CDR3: CASSTGGQIYEQYF. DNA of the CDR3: TGTGCCAGCAGTACGGGGGGACAAATCTACGAGCAGTACTTC.

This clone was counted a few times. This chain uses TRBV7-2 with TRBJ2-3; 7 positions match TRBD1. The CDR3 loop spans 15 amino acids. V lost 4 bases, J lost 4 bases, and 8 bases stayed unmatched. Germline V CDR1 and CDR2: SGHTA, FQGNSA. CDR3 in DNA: TGTGCCAGCAGCTCGTCACAGGGGATATCAGATACGCAGTATTTT. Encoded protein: CASSSSQGISDTQYF.